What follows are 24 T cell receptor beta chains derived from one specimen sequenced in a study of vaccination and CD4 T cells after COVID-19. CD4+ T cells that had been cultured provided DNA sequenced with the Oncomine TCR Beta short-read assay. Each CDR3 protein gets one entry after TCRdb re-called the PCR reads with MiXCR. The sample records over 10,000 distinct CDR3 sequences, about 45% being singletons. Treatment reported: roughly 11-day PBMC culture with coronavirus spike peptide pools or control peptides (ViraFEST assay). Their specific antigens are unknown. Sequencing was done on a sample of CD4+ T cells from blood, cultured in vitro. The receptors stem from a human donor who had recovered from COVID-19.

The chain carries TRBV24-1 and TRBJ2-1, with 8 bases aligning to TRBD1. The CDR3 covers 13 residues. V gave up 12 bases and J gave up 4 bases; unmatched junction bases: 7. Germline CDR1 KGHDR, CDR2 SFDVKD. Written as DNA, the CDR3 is TGTGCCTCTCAGGGGGCGGTTTACAATGAGCAGTTCTTC. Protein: CASQGAVYNEQFF.

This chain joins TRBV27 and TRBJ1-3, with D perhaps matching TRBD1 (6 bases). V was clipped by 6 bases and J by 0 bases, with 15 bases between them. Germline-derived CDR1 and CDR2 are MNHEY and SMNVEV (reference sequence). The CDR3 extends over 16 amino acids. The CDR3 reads CASSPWGLSSGNTIYF. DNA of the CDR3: TGTGCCAGCAGCCCTTGGGGGCTAAGCTCTGGAAACACCATATATTTT.

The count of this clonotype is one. The CDR3 loop is CASRPRQSGEKLFF. CDR3 nucleotides: TGTGCCAGCAGACCTCGACAGTCGGGTGAAAAACTGTTTTTT. This chain connects TRBV27 to TRBJ1-4; TRBD1 is a possible D gene (5 bases). CDR3 length: 14 residues. From germline, CDR1 is MNHEY and CDR2 SMNVEV (reference sequence). V was pared by 6 bases and J by 7 bases, with 15 bases between.

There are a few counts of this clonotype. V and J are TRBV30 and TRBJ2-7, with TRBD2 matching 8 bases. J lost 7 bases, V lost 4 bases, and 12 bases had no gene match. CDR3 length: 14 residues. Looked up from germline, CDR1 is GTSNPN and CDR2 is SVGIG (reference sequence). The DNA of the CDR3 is TGTGCCTGGAAGAGTAAAGCGGGAGCGGGGGAGCAGTACTTC. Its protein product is CAWKSKAGAGEQYF.

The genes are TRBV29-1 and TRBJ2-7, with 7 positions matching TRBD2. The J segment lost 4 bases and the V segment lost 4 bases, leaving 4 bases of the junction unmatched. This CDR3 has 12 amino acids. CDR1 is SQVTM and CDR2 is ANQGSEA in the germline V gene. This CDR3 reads CSVVRESYEQYF. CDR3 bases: TGCAGCGTTGTGCGGGAGTCTTACGAGCAGTACTTC.

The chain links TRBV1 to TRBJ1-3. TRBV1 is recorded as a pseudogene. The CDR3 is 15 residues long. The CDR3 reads CTSSHSRLSGNTIYF. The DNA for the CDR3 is TGCACCAGCAGCCATAGTAGACTCTCTGGAAACACCATATATTTT.

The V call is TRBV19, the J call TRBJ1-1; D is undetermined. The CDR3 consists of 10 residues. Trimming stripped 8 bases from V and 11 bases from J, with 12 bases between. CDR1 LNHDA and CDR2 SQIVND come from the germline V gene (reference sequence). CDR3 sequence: CASVHGGAFF. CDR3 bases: TGTGCCAGTGTTCATGGAGGGGCTTTCTTT.

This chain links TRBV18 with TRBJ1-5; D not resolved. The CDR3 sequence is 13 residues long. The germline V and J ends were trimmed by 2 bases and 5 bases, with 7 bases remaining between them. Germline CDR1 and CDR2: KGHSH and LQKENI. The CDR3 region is CASSPNTHQPQHF. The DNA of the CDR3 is TGTGCCAGCTCACCAAACACCCATCAGCCCCAGCATTTT.

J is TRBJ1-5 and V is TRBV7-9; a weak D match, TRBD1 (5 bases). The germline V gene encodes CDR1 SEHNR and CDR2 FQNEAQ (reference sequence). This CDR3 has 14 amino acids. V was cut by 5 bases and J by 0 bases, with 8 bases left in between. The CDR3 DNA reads TGTGCCAGCAGCCGCGGGACTAGCAATCAGCCCCAGCATTTT. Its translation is CASSRGTSNQPQHF.

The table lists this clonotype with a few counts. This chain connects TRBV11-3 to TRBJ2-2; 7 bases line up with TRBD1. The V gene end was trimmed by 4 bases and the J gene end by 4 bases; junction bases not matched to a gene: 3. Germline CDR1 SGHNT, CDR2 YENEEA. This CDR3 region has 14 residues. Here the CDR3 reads CASSSGQPTGELFF. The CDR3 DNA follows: TGTGCCAGCAGCTCGGGACAGCCCACCGGGGAGCTGTTTTTT.

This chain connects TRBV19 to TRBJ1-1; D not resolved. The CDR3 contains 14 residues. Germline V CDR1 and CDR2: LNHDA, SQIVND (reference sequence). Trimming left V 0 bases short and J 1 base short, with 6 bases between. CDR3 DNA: TGTGCCAGTAGTATAGAACGGGGGAACACTGAAGCTTTCTTT. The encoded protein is CASSIERGNTEAFF. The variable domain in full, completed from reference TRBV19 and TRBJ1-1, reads DGGITQSPKYLFRKEGQNVTLSCEQNLNHDAMYWYRQDPGQGLRLIYYSQIVNDFQKGDIAEGYSVSREKKESFPLTVTSAQKNPTAFYLCASSIERGNTEAFFGQGTRLTVV.

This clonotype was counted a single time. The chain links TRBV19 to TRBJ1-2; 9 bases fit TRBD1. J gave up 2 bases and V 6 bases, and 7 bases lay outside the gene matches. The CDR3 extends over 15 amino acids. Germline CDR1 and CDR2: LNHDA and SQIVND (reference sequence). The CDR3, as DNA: TGTGCCAGTAGACCGGGACAGGGATTCAACTATGGCTACACCTTC. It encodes CASRPGQGFNYGYTF.

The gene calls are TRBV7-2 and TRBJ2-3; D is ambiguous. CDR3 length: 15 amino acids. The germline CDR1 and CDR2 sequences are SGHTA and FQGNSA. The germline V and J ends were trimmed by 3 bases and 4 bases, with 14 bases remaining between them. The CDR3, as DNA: TGTGCCAGCAGCTTCCCTTCAGCCCGGGCAGATACGCAGTATTTT. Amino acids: CASSFPSARADTQYF.

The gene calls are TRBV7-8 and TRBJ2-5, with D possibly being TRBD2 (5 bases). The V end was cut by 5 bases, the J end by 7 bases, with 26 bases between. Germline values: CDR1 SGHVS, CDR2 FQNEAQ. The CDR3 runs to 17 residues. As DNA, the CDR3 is TGTGCCAGCAGCGCCACCTCGAGCGGCGCAGTAGGAAGGACCCAGTACTTC. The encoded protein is CASSATSSGAVGRTQYF.

CDR3 sequence: CASTPQRANTGELFF. The CDR3 bases are TGTGCCAGCACCCCCCAGCGAGCGAACACCGGGGAGCTGTTTTTT. The rearrangement uses TRBV6-1 and TRBJ2-2; D call uncertain. Between the trimmed V and J ends, which lost 7 bases and 0 bases, there was a span of 12 bases. The CDR3 has 15 amino acids. Germline CDR1 MNHNS, CDR2 SASEGT.

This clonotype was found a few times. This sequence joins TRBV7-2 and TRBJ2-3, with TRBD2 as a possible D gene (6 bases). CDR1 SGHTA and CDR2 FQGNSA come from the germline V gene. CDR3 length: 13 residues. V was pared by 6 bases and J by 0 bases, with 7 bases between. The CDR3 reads CASRGLSTDTQYF. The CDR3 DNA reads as TGTGCCAGCAGGGGACTGAGCACAGATACGCAGTATTTT. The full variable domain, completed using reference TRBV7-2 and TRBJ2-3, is GAGVSQSPSNKVTEKGKDVELRCDPISGHTALYWYRQSLGQGLEFLIYFQGNSAPDKSGLPSDRFSAERTGGSVSTLTIQRTQQEDSAVYLCASRGLSTDTQYFGPGTRLTVL.

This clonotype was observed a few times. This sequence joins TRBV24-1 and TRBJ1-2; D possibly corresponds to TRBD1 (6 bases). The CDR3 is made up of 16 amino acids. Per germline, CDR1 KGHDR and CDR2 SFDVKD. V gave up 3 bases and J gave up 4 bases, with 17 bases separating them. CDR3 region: CATSDTDSPPLYGYTF. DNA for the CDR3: TGTGCCACCAGTGATACGGACAGCCCCCCCCTCTATGGCTACACCTTC.

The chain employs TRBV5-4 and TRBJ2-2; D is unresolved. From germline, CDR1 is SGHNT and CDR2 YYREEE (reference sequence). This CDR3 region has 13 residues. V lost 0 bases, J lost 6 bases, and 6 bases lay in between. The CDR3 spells CASSLEPPGELFF. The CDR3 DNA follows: TGTGCCAGCAGCTTGGAACCTCCCGGGGAGCTGTTTTTT. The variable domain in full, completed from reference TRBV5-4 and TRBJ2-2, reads ETGVTQSPTHLIKTRGQQVTLRCSSQSGHNTVSWYQQALGQGPQFIFQYYREEENGRGNFPPRFSGLQFPNYSSELNVNALELDDSALYLCASSLEPPGELFFGEGSRLTVL.

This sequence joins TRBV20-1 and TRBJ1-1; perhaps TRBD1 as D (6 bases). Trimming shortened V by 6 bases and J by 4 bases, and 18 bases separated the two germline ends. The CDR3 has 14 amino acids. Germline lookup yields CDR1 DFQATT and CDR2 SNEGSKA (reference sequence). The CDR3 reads CSAPGDNPLTEAFF. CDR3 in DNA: TGCAGTGCCCCCGGGGACAATCCCCTCACTGAAGCTTTCTTT.

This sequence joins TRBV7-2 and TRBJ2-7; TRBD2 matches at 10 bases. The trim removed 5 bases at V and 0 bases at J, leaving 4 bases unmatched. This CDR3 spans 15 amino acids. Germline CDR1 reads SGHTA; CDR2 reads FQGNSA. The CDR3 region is CASSSSSGSSYEQYF. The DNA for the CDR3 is TGTGCCAGCAGCAGCTCTAGCGGGAGCTCCTACGAGCAGTACTTC.

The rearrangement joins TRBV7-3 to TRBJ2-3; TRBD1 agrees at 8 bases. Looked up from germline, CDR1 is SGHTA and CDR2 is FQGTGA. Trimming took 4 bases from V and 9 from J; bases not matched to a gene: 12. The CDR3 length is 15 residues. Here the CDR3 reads CASSSGTGGFYTQYF. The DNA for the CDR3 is TGTGCCAGCAGCTCCGGGACAGGCGGATTCTACACGCAGTATTTT.

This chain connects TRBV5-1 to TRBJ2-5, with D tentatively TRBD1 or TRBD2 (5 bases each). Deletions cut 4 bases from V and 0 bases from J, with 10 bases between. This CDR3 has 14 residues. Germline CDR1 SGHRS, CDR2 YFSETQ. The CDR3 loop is CASSPGTDQETQYF. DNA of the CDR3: TGCGCCAGCAGCCCAGGGACGGACCAAGAGACCCAGTACTTC.

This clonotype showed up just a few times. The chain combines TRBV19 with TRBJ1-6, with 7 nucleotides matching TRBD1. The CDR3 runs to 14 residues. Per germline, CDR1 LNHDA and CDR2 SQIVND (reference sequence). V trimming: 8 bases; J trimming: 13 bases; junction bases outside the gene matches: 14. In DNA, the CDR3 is TGTGCCAGTCGAATACAGGGGCCGCCGGCGCCCCTCCACTTT. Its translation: CASRIQGPPAPLHF.

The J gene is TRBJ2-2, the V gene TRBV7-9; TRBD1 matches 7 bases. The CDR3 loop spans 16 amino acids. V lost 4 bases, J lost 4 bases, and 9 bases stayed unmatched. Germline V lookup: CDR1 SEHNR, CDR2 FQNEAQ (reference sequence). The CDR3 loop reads CASSSQTGQLTGELFF. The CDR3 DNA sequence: TGTGCCAGCAGCTCTCAGACGGGACAGCTCACCGGGGAGCTGTTTTTT. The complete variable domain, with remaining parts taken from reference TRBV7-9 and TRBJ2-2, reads DTGVSQNPRHKITKRGQNVTFRCDPISEHNRLYWYRQTLGQGPEFLTYFQNEAQLEKSRLLSDRFSAERPKGSFSTLEIQRTEQGDSAMYLCASSSQTGQLTGELFFGEGSRLTVL.